This TCR beta chain derives from a study of cytomegalovirus exposure and HLA in healthy donors. Study as a whole: Samples from HLA-typed donors yielded about 80 million unique TCRs in an early data release. The study's findings and limits: Despite most TCR sequences being rare, some public TCRs occurred in many donors.

PCR employed 60 Vbeta and 13 Jbeta primers. Data came from immunoSEQ multiplex PCR; TCRdb stores just in-frame clones and leaves some out. The repertoire holds around 100,000 clones, with nearly 80% as singletons. The CDR3 is 14 residues long. The V gene's germline CDR1 is SGHRS and CDR2 YFSETQ. The V gene end was trimmed by 0 bases and the J gene end by 3 bases; junction bases not matched to a gene: 2. Remarks on this clone: No antigen is known for it.

The material sequenced was PBMCs. The sequence came from a man between 60 and 75 years old in good health and CMV-seropositive. The chain combines TRBV5-1 with TRBJ1-2; 7 bases align to TRBD1. The CDR3: CASSLADRDYGYTF. Written as DNA, the CDR3 is TGCGCCAGCAGCTTGGCAGACAGGGACTATGGCTACACCTTC.